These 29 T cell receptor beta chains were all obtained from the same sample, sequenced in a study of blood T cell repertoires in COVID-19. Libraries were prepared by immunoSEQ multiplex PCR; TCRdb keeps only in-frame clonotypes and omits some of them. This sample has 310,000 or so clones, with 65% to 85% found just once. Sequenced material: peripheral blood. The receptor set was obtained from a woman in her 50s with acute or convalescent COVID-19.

CDR3 nucleotides: TGTGCCAGCAGTTCCGCTGACAGGGGCTATGGCTACACCTTC. Translation: CASSSADRGYGYTF. The gene calls are TRBV27 and TRBJ1-2; TRBD1 aligns across 8 bases. The V gene's germline CDR1 is MNHEY and CDR2 SMNVEV (reference sequence). Trimming removed 4 bases from V and 4 bases from J; junction bases left unmatched: 5. The CDR3 loop spans 14 amino acids.

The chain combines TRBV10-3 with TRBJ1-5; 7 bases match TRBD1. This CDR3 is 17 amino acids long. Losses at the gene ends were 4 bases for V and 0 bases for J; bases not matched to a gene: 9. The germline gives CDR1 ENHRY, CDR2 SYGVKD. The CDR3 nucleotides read TGTGCCATCAGTGGGGGCAGGGGGGACCCTAGCAATCAGCCCCAGCATTTT. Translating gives CAISGGRGDPSNQPQHF.

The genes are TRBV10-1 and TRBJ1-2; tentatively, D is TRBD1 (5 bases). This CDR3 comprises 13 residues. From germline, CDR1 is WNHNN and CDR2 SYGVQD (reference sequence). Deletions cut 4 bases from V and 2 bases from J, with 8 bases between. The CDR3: CASSGQPNYGYTF. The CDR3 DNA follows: TGCGCCAGCAGTGGACAGCCCAACTATGGCTACACCTTC.

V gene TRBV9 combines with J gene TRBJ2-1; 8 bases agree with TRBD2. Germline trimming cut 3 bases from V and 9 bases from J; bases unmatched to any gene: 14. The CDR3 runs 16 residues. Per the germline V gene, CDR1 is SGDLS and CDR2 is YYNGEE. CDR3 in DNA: TGTGCCAGCAGCGCTGGAACTAGCGGAGCCCAGGCTGAGCAGTTCTTC. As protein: CASSAGTSGAQAEQFF.

Here the CDR3 reads CASSPSGGGVWQPQHF. CDR3 nucleotide sequence: TGTGCCAGCAGCCCCTCAGGGGGCGGTGTATGGCAGCCCCAGCATTTT. This chain links TRBV7-9 with TRBJ1-5; 8 bases match TRBD1. The V gene's germline CDR1 is SEHNR and CDR2 FQNEAQ (reference sequence). The CDR3 length is 16 residues. Trimming removed 5 bases from V and 7 bases from J; junction bases left unmatched: 13.

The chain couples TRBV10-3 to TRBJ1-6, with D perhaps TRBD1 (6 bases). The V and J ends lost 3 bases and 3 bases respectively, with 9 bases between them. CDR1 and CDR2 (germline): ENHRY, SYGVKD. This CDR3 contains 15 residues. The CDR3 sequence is CAISDEGGYNSPLHF. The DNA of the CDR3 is TGTGCCATCAGTGATGAAGGGGGCTATAATTCACCCCTCCACTTT.

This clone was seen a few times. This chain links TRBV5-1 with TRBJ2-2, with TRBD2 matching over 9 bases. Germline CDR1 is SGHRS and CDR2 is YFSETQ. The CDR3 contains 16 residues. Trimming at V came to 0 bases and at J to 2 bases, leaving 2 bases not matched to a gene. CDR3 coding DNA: TGCGCCAGCAGCTTGGGGCTAGCGGGAAACACCGGGGAGCTGTTTTTT. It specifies CASSLGLAGNTGELFF.

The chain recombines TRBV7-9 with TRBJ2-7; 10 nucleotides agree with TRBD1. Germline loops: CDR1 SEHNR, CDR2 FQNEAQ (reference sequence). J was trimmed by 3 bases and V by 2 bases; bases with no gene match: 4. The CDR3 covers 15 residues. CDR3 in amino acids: CASSLRGTGDYEQYF. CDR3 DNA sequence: TGTGCCAGCAGCTTACGCGGGACAGGGGACTACGAGCAGTACTTC.

The CDR3 is CASTQKPNFGYEQYF. For the CDR3, the DNA is TGTGCCAGCACTCAAAAGCCCAATTTCGGCTACGAGCAGTACTTC. The rearrangement uses TRBV27 and TRBJ2-7; D not certain. V lost 7 bases and J lost 3, with 19 bases in between. This CDR3 is 15 amino acids long. CDR1 MNHEY and CDR2 SMNVEV come from the germline V gene (reference sequence).

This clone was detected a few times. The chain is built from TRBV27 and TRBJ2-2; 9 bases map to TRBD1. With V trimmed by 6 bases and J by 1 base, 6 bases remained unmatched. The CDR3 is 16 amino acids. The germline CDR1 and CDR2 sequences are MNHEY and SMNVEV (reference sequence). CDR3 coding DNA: TGTGCCAGCAGCCCGGGACAGGGAAGGAACACCGGGGAGCTGTTTTTT. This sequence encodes CASSPGQGRNTGELFF.

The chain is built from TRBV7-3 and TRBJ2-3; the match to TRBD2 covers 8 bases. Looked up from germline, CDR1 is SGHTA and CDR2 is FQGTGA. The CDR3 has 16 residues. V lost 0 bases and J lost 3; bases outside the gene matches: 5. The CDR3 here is CASSLTGGRKTDTQYF. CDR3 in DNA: TGTGCCAGCAGCTTAACAGGCGGGAGGAAGACAGATACGCAGTATTTT.

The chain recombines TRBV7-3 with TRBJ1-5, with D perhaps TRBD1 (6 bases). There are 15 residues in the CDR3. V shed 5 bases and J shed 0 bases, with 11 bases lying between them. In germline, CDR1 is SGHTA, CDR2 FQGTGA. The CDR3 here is CASSRGHLSNQPQHF. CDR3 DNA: TGTGCCAGCAGCCGGGGACATCTTAGCAATCAGCCCCAGCATTTT.

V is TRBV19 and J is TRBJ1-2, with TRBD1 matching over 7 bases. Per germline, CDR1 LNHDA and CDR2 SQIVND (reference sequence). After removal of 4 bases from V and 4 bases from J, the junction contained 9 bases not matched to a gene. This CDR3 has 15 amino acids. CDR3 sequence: CASSTRQGGGYGYTF. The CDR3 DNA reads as TGTGCCAGTAGTACGAGACAGGGAGGTGGCTATGGCTACACCTTC.

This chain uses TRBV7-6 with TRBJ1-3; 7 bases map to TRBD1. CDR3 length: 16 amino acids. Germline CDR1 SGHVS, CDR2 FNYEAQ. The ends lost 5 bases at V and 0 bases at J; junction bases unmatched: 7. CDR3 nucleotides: TGTGCCAGCAGCCAACGATGGACAGGCTCTGGAAACACCATATATTTT. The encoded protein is CASSQRWTGSGNTIYF.

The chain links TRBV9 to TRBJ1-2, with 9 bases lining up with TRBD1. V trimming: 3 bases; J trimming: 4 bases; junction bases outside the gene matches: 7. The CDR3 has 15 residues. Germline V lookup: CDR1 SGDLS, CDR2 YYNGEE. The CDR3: CASSGVGQGPYGYTF. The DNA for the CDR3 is TGTGCCAGCAGCGGAGTAGGACAGGGGCCCTATGGCTACACCTTC.

The CDR3 DNA is TGTGCCAGCAGTTTAACAGGGAACCCAGCCAAAAACATTCAGTACTTC. It codes for CASSLTGNPAKNIQYF. V and J are TRBV27 and TRBJ2-4; D is possibly TRBD1 (6 bases). The germline V gene has CDR1 MNHEY and CDR2 SMNVEV (reference sequence). The germline V and J ends were trimmed by 2 bases and 0 bases, with 11 bases remaining between them. The CDR3 totals 16 residues.

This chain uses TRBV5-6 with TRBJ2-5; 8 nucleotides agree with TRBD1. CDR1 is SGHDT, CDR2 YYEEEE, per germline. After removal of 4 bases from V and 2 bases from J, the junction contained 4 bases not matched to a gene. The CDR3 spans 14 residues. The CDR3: CASSRGTGQETQYF. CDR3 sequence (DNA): TGTGCCAGCAGCCGAGGGACAGGACAAGAGACCCAGTACTTC.

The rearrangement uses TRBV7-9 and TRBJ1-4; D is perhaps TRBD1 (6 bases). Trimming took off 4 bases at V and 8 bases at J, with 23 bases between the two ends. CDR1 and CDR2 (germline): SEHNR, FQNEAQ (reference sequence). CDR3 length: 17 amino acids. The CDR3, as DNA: TGTGCCAGCAGCTCCCCTGGACAGCCTCGCTCACAAGAAAAACTGTTTTTT. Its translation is CASSSPGQPRSQEKLFF.

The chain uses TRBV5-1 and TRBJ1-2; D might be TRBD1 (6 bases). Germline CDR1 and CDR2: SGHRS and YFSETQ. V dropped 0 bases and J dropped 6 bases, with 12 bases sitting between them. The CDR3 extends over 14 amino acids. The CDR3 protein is CASSLEGDWNGYTF. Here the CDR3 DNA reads TGCGCCAGCAGCTTGGAGGGGGATTGGAATGGCTACACCTTC.

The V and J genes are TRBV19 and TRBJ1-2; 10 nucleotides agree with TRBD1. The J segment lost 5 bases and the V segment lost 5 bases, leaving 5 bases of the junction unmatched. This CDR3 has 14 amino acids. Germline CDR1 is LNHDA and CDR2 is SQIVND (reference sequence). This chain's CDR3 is CASSPPDRGYGYTF. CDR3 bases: TGTGCCAGTAGTCCTCCGGACAGGGGGTATGGCTACACCTTC.

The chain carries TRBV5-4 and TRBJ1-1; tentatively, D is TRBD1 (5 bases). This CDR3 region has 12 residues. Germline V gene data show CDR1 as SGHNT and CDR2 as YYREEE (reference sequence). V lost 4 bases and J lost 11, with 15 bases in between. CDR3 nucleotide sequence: TGTGCCAGCAGCCGAGACTCTGGGGCGGCTTTCTTT. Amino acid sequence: CASSRDSGAAFF.

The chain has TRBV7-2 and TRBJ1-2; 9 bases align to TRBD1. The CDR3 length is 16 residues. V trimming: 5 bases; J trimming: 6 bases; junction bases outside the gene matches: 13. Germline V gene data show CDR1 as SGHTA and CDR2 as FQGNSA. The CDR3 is CASSHRTGDRADGYTF. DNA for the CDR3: TGTGCCAGCAGCCACCGGACCGGGGACAGGGCTGATGGCTACACCTTC.

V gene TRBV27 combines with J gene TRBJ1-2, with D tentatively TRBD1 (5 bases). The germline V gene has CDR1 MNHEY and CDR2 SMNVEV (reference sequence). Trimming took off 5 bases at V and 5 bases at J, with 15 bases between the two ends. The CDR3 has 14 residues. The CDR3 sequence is CASSRIGGVYGYTF. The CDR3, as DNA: TGTGCCAGCAGTCGGATCGGGGGGGTTTATGGCTACACCTTC.

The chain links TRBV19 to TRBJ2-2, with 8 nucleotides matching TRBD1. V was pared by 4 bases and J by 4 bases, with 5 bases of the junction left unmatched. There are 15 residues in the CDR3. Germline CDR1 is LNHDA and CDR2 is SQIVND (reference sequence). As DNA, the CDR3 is TGTGCCAGTAGTAAGCAGGGGGCGACCACCGGGGAGCTGTTTTTT. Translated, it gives CASSKQGATTGELFF.

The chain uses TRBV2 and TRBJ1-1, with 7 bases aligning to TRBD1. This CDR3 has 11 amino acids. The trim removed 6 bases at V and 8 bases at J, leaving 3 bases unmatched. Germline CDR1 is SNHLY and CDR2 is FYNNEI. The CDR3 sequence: CASRTGVEAFF. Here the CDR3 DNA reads TGTGCCAGCAGAACAGGGGTAGAAGCTTTCTTT. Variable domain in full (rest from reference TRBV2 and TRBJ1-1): EPEVTQTPSHQVTQMGQEVILRCVPISNHLYFYWYRQILGQKVEFLVSFYNNEISEKSEIFDDQFSVERPDGSNFTLKIRSTKLEDSAMYFCASRTGVEAFFGQGTRLTVV.

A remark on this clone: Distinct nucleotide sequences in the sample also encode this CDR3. CDR3 DNA sequence: TGTGCCAGCAGGAAGGACAGGGAAGCTGAAGCTTTCTTT. This sequence encodes CASRKDREAEAFF. The V and J genes are TRBV7-9 and TRBJ1-1; TRBD1 matches at 8 bases. The CDR3 runs 13 residues. Germline CDR1 is SEHNR and CDR2 is FQNEAQ (reference sequence). Trimming cost V 6 bases and J 6 bases; bases outside gene matches: 6. Combining the CDR3 with reference TRBV7-9 and TRBJ1-1 gives the whole variable domain DTGVSQNPRHKITKRGQNVTFRCDPISEHNRLYWYRQTLGQGPEFLTYFQNEAQLEKSRLLSDRFSAERPKGSFSTLEIQRTEQGDSAMYLCASRKDREAEAFFGQGTRLTVV.

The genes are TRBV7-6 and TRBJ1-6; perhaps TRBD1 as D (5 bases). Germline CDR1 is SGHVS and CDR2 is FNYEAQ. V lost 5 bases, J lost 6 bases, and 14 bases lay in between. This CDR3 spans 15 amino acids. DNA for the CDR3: TGTGCCAGCAGCCCGGGACTGTTACTTAATTCACCCCTCCACTTT. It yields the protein CASSPGLLLNSPLHF.

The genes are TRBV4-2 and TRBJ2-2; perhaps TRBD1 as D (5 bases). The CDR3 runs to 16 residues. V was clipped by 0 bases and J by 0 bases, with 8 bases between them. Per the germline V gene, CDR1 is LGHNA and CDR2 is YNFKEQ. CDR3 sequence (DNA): TGTGCCAGCAGCCAAGATTGGGGCGCGAACACCGGGGAGCTGTTTTTT. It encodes CASSQDWGANTGELFF.

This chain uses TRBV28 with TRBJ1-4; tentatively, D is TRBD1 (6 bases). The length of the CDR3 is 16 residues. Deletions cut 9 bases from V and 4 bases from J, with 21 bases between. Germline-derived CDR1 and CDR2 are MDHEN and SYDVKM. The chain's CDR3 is CASRGGQAHFNEKLFF. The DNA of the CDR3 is TGTGCCAGTCGGGGGGGCCAGGCGCATTTTAATGAAAAACTGTTTTTT.